These 12 T cell receptor beta chains were all obtained from the same sample, sequenced in a study of blood T cell repertoires in COVID-19. Some clones are missing from TCRdb's copy, which holds only in-frame ones; the method was immunoSEQ multiplex PCR. The repertoire consists of approximately 76,000 clones, with approximately 85% occurring once and the leading ten covering around 40%. The sequenced sample consisted of peripheral blood. The receptors originated from a human donor in a cohort sampled during active COVID-19.

The V call is TRBV11-3, the J call TRBJ2-2, with a possible D match to TRBD2 (5 bases). V was pared by 1 base and J by 5 bases, with 8 bases between. CDR3 length: 14 residues. Germline assignment: CDR1 SGHNT and CDR2 YENEEA. The CDR3 nucleotides read TGTGCCAGCAGCTTAGGTTCGGGAACCGGGGAGCTGTTTTTT. Translated: CASSLGSGTGELFF.

DNA of the CDR3: TGCGCCAGCAGCCAAGCCGCCTCGGCGGGAGATCGGGACATTCAGTACTTC. Protein: CASSQAASAGDRDIQYF. The J gene is TRBJ2-4, the V gene TRBV4-3; 7 bases match TRBD2. The V gene end was trimmed by 1 base and the J gene end by 8 bases; junction bases not matched to a gene: 14. CDR1 and CDR2 (germline): LGHNA, YSLEER. The CDR3 is 17 amino acids.

V is TRBV10-3 and J is TRBJ2-1; 13 bases map to TRBD2. Germline loops: CDR1 ENHRY, CDR2 SYGVKD. Germline trimming cut 7 bases from V and 0 bases from J; bases unmatched to any gene: 9. The length of the CDR3 is 18 residues. CDR3 residues: CAITRTSGGQSSYNEQFF. The CDR3, as DNA: TGTGCCATCACCCGGACTAGCGGGGGCCAGAGCTCCTACAATGAGCAGTTCTTC.

J is TRBJ1-6 and V is TRBV28, with TRBD1 as a possible D gene (5 bases). Germline CDR1 is MDHEN and CDR2 is SYDVKM. This CDR3 is 16 amino acids long. V lost 6 bases and J lost 10, with 22 bases in between. CDR3 sequence: CASRSVVGRGRSPLHF. The CDR3 DNA reads TGTGCCAGCAGATCGGTGGTAGGGAGGGGTCGCTCACCCCTCCACTTT.

V is TRBV7-2 and J is TRBJ2-3; D remains unclear. The CDR3 is 13 residues long. V lost 3 bases and J 6 bases, leaving 10 bases between the germline ends. The germline V gene has CDR1 SGHTA and CDR2 FQGNSA. The DNA of the CDR3 is TGTGCCAGCAGCTTCCAATCGCGGGATACGCAGTATTTT. It codes for CASSFQSRDTQYF.

This chain connects TRBV5-1 to TRBJ1-3; 7 nucleotides match TRBD1. Germline V gives CDR1 SGHRS, CDR2 YFSETQ. The CDR3 consists of 13 residues. J lost 4 bases, V lost 3 bases, and 1 base had no gene match. CDR3 amino acids: CASSWDSGNTIYF. Written as DNA, the CDR3 is TGCGCCAGCAGCTGGGACAGCGGAAACACCATATATTTT.

The V call is TRBV7-2, the J call TRBJ1-1; 9 bases match TRBD1. J lost 6 bases, V lost 1 base, and 9 bases had no gene match. Per the germline V gene, CDR1 is SGHTA and CDR2 is FQGNSA. The CDR3 is 16 residues long. CDR3 residues: CASSLEGTGYDPEAFF. In nucleotides, the CDR3 is TGTGCCAGCAGCTTAGAAGGGACAGGGTATGATCCTGAAGCTTTCTTT.

The gene calls are TRBV2 and TRBJ1-4, with no clear D. This CDR3 is 14 amino acids long. The germline V gene has CDR1 SNHLY and CDR2 FYNNEI. Trimming took 6 bases from V and 5 from J, leaving 13 bases between them. The CDR3: CASRELGPNEKLFF. The CDR3 DNA sequence: TGTGCCAGCAGAGAACTTGGGCCCAATGAAAAACTGTTTTTT.

This chain uses TRBV6-5 with TRBJ2-3, with D possibly matching TRBD1 (5 bases). The germline V gene encodes CDR1 MNHEY and CDR2 SVGAGI. This CDR3 has 15 residues. Trimming pared 6 bases from V and 0 bases from J, leaving 13 bases between. Written as DNA, the CDR3 is TGTGCCAGCAGCCCGACAGATACTAGCACAGATACGCAGTATTTT. Translated: CASSPTDTSTDTQYF.

The V and J genes are TRBV3-1 (or the pseudogene TRBV3-2) and TRBJ2-4; a weak D match, TRBD2 (6 bases). The germline V gene has CDR1 LGHDT and CDR2 YNNKEL (reference sequence). V shed 2 bases and J shed 0 bases, with 17 bases lying between them. This CDR3 spans 18 amino acids. This CDR3 reads CASSQTGTSLLAKNIQYF. Here the CDR3 DNA reads TGTGCCAGCAGCCAAACCGGGACTTCGCTTCTAGCCAAAAACATTCAGTACTTC.

This clone appeared a single time. The gene calls are TRBV5-1 and TRBJ2-7; D unresolved. Per germline, CDR1 SGHRS and CDR2 YFSETQ. There are 14 residues in the CDR3. V was pared by 1 base and J by 0 bases, with 8 bases between. The DNA for the CDR3 is TGCGCCAGCAGCTTGAGTAGCTCCTCCTACGAGCAGTACTTC. Protein product: CASSLSSSSYEQYF.

This chain uses TRBV5-1 with TRBJ1-3, with 7 bases lining up with TRBD1. The CDR3 consists of 13 residues. Germline V gene lookup returns CDR1 SGHRS and CDR2 YFSETQ. Trimming at V came to 4 bases and at J to 4 bases, leaving 2 bases not matched to a gene. The CDR3 loop reads CASSRDSGNTIYF. CDR3 sequence (DNA): TGCGCCAGCAGCCGGGACAGCGGAAACACCATATATTTT.